What follows are 10 T cell receptor beta chains derived from one specimen sequenced in a study of T cells after yellow fever vaccination. TCRdb processed the 5' RACE reads anew with MiXCR; each CDR3 protein has one entry. The table has 620,000 or so distinct CDR3 sequences, about 12% seen once. Sample: PBMCs, taken on the day of the yellow fever booster vaccination. The receptor set was obtained from a man aged 30 to 39 who received the YFV17D yellow fever vaccine.

This clonotype was counted between two and nine times. The chain is built from TRBV6-1 and TRBJ2-1, with TRBD2 as a possible D gene (5 bases). Trimming pared 7 bases from V and 6 bases from J, leaving 22 bases between. The CDR3 totals 16 residues. The germline V gene has CDR1 MNHNS and CDR2 SASEGT. The CDR3 reads CASTLSRGNEGNEQFF. CDR3 DNA: TGTGCCAGCACCTTATCCCGAGGGAATGAGGGCAATGAGCAGTTCTTC.

V and J are TRBV7-6 and TRBJ2-5; D possibly corresponds to TRBD1 (7 bases). Germline V gene sequence: CDR1 SGHVS, CDR2 FNYEAQ. CDR3 length equals 14 residues. V was clipped by 5 bases and J by 5 bases, with 15 bases between them. The CDR3 nucleotides read TGTGCCAGCAGCCTTGGACAGGCGGGGGAGACCCAGTACTTC. This gives the protein CASSLGQAGETQYF.

For this clonotype: This may come from a read error, since a much larger clone is one base off. The gene calls are TRBV20-1 and TRBJ2-1; D may be TRBD1 (6 bases). V was clipped by 7 bases and J by 0 bases, with 13 bases between them. The CDR3 totals 14 residues. Germline CDR1 reads DFQATT; CDR2 reads SNEGSKA (reference sequence). The CDR3 DNA sequence: TGCAGTGATATAACAGGGAGCTCCTACAATGAGCAGTTCTTC. This codes for CSDITGSSYNEQFF.

This clonotype showed up many times. The V and J genes are TRBV11-2 and TRBJ2-2; 7 nucleotides match TRBD1. The CDR3 spans 14 residues. Losses at the gene ends were 2 bases for V and 8 bases for J; bases not matched to a gene: 5. Germline CDR1 is SGHAT and CDR2 is FQNNGV. The CDR3 loop is CASSLSGQIGELFF. CDR3 DNA sequence: TGTGCCAGCAGCTTATCGGGACAGATAGGGGAGCTGTTTTTT.

This clonotype came up a few times. V usage is TRBV20-1 and J usage is TRBJ2-5, with 9 nucleotides matching TRBD2. This CDR3 comprises 14 residues. Germline V gene lookup returns CDR1 DFQATT and CDR2 SNEGSKA (reference sequence). The V segment lost 1 base and the J segment 5 bases; nucleotides outside the gene matches: 5. Written as DNA, the CDR3 is TGCAGTGCTAGAGCCAGCGGGAGGATGGAGACCCAGTACTTC. This encodes CSARASGRMETQYF.

This clonotype has just a few counts. The chain employs TRBV28 and TRBJ1-3, with D unresolved. Trimming removed 7 bases from V and 4 bases from J, with 11 bases in between. Germline V lookup: CDR1 MDHEN, CDR2 SYDVKM. The CDR3 covers 13 residues. In nucleotides, the CDR3 is TGTGCCAGCAACACGGGAAACGGAAACACCATATATTTT. Its translation is CASNTGNGNTIYF.

This clonotype was seen more than once but under ten times. J is TRBJ2-4 and V is TRBV20-1, with D possibly matching TRBD1 (5 bases). Germline CDR1 is DFQATT and CDR2 is SNEGSKA (reference sequence). This CDR3 contains 16 residues. Trimming shortened V by 5 bases and J by 0 bases, and 17 bases separated the two germline ends. CDR3 nucleotide sequence: TGCAGTGCTCCAAAACAGGAATTACTAGCCAAAAACATTCAGTACTTC. It specifies CSAPKQELLAKNIQYF.

This clonotype was recorded a few times. The rearrangement links TRBV20-1 to TRBJ2-1; possible D gene TRBD2, 6 bases. The CDR3 loop spans 18 amino acids. The germline V and J ends were trimmed by 0 bases and 4 bases, with 22 bases remaining between them. CDR1 is DFQATT and CDR2 is SNEGSKA in the germline V gene (reference sequence). The CDR3 region has the DNA TGCAGTGCTAGAGATGGGAGCGGGCGGGATCTGCCTTACAATGAGCAGTTCTTC. Protein product: CSARDGSGRDLPYNEQFF.

In this sample, this clonotype turned up many times. The chain employs TRBV30 and TRBJ2-6; no reliable D call. The V gene lost 3 bases and the J gene lost 2 bases, with 11 bases spanning the gap. The CDR3 has 15 amino acids. The V gene's germline CDR1 is GTSNPN and CDR2 SVGIG (reference sequence). The CDR3 DNA reads TGTGCCTGGAGGCCCCCGGGCGCTGGGGCCAACGTCCTGACTTTC. The encoded protein is CAWRPPGAGANVLTF.

This clonotype occurred a few times. The V gene is TRBV4-3, the J gene TRBJ2-5; 7 bases align to TRBD2. V lost 2 bases to trimming and J lost 2 bases; unmatched junction nucleotides: 5. Per the germline V gene, CDR1 is LGHNA and CDR2 is YSLEER. There are 15 residues in the CDR3. CDR3: CASSQLADPQETQYF. CDR3 nucleotides: TGCGCCAGCAGCCAACTAGCGGATCCTCAAGAGACCCAGTACTTC.